The table lists the clone carrying this T cell receptor (beta chain) with many counts. Its target is not known. This entry comes from a study of T cells in Graves' hyperthyroidism and ophthalmopathy. Study outcomes and limitations: The model forecast ophthalmopathy, anticipating it by a median around 6.4 months before onset.

RNA transcripts were the template for amplifying TCR beta CDR3 regions. A set of HTBI primers served as the primers for a first-round RT-PCR of the TCR CDR3. MiXCR, applied by TCRdb to the multiplex PCR reads, yields one record per CDR3 protein. The data contain hundreds of thousands of distinct CDR3 sequences, 11% to 15% of them singletons. CDR1 is SGHVS, CDR2 FQNEAQ, per germline. The V gene lost 7 bases and the J gene lost 7 bases, with 16 bases spanning the gap. This CDR3 comprises 14 residues. Sequencing was done on a sample of blood. The rearrangement uses TRBV7-8 and TRBJ2-2; no definite D call. The clonotype was recovered from a man in his fifties or sixties with Graves' ophthalmopathy. The chain's CDR3 is CASNPATKYGELFF. CDR3 DNA sequence: TGTGCCAGCAACCCGGCCACCAAGTACGGGGAGCTGTTTTTT.